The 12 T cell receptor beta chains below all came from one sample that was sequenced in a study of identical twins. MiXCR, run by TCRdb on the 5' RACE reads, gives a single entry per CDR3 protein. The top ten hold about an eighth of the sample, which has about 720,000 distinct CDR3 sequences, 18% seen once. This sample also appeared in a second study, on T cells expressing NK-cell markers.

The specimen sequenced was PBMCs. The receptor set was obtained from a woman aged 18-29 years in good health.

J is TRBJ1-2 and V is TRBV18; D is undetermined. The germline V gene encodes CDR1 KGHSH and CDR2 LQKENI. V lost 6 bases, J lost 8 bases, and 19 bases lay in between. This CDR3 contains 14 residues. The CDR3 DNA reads TGTGCCAGCTCCGAGGAGAAAGTTTCCGAAGGCTACACCTTC. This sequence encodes CASSEEKVSEGYTF.

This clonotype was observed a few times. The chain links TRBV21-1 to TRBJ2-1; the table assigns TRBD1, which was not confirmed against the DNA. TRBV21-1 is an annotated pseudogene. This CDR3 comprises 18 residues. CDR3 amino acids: CASSKGRTGLKRYNEQFF. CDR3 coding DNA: TGTGCCAGCAGCAAAGGCAGAACAGGCCTTAAGAGGTACAATGAGCAGTTCTTC.

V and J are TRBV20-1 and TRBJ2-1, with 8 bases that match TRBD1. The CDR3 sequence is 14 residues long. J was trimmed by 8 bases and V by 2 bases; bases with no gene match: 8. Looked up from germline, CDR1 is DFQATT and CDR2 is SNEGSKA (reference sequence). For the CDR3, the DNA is TGCAGTGCTAGAATCAGGGGGCGCATCGATGAGCAGTTCTTC. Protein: CSARIRGRIDEQFF.

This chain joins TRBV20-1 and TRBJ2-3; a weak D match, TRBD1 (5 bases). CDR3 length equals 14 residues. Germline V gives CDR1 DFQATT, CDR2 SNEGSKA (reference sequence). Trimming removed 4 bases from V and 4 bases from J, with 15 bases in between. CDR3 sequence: CSATYRLTADTQYF. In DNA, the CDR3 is TGCAGTGCTACGTACAGGCTAACGGCAGATACGCAGTATTTT.

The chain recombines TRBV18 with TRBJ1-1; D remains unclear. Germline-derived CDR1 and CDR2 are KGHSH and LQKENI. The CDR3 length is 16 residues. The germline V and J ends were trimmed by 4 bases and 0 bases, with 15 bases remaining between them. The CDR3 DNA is TGTGCCAGCTCACTTGGCTTCTCGCCGGTGAACACTGAAGCTTTCTTT. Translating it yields CASSLGFSPVNTEAFF. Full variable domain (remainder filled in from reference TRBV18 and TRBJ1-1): NAGVMQNPRHLVRRRGQEARLRCSPMKGHSHVYWYRQLPEEGLKFMVYLQKENIIDESGMPKERFSAEFPKEGPSILRIQQVVRGDSAAYFCASSLGFSPVNTEAFFGQGTRLTVV.

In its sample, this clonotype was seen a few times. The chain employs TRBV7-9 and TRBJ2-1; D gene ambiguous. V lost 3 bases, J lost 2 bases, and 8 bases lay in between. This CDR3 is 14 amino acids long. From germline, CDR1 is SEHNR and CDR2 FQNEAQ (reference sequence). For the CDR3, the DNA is TGTGCCAGCAGCTTGAAGGTGGCCTACAATGAGCAGTTCTTC. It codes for CASSLKVAYNEQFF.

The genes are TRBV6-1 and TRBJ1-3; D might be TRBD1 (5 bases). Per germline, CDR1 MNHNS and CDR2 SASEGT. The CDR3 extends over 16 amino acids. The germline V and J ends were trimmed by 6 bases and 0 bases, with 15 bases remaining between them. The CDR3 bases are TGTGCCAGCAGCCGGAGCGACAGCACCTCTGGAAACACCATATATTTT. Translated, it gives CASSRSDSTSGNTIYF.

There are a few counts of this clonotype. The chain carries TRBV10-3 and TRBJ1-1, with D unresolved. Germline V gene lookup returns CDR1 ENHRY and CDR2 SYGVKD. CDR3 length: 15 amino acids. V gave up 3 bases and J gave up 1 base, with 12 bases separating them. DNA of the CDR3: TGTGCCATCAGTGAAGCTAAGGGAACGAACACTGAAGCTTTCTTT. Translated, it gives CAISEAKGTNTEAFF.

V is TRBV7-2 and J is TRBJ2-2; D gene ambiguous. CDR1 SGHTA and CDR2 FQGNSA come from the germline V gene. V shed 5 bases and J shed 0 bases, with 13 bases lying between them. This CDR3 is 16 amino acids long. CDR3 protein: CASSPTLLTNTGELFF. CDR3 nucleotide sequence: TGTGCCAGCAGCCCGACCTTGCTGACGAACACCGGGGAGCTGTTTTTT.

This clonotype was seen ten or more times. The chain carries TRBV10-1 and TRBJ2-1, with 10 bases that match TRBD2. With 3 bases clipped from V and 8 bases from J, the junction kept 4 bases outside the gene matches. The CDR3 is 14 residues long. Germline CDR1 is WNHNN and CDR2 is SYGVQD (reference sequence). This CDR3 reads CASSESGGADEQFF. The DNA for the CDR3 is TGCGCCAGCAGTGAAAGCGGGGGGGCGGATGAGCAGTTCTTC.

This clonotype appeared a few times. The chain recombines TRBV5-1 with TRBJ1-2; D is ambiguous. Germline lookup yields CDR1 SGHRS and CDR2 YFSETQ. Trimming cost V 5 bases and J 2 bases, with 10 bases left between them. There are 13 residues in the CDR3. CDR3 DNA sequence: TGCGCCAGCAGACCGGAGGACAACTATGGCTACACCTTC. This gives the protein CASRPEDNYGYTF.

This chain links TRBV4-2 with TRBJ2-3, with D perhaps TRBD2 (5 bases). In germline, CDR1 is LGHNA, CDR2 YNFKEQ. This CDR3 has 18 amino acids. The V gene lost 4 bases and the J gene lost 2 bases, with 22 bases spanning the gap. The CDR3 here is CASSPTRFSGRFTDTQYF. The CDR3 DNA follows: TGTGCCAGCAGCCCCACCAGATTCAGCGGTCGGTTCACAGATACGCAGTATTTT.